The rows below give T cell receptor beta chains drawn from one sample of a study of blood T cell repertoires in COVID-19. Clones were sequenced by immunoSEQ multiplex PCR, and TCRdb holds only the in-frame ones, with some missing. This sample carries about 300,000 clones, 89% of them seen once, and the ten largest clones take around 1.7%. Sequencing was carried out using PBMCs or T cells enriched from blood (not recorded which). Receptor source: a woman in her forties who had recovered from COVID-19. Both conserved end residues are part of each CDR3.

V	J	CDR3
TRBV19	TRBJ2-1	CASKVETSGPYNEQFF
TRBV29-1	TRBJ2-3	CSVEHDRHTDTQYF
TRBV11-2	TRBJ2-1	CASSLGLGNEQFF
TRBV10-3	TRBJ2-7	CAISQGYSYEQYF
TRBV11-3	TRBJ2-5	CASSLELGLVMASGGVLQETQYF
TRBV30	TRBJ1-2	CAWCGSTGGGYTF
TRBV18	TRBJ1-2	CASSPMTGQSNYGYTF
TRBV7-2	TRBJ1-2	CASSPREGLEAGYTF
TRBV5-1	TRBJ2-7	CASSPSTGTVLYEQYF
TRBV5-1	TRBJ2-1	CASSQEAGDYNEQFF
TRBV5-4	TRBJ1-2	CASNQKGQGVGYTF
TRBV18	TRBJ1-3	CASSRQADSGNTIYF
TRBV24-1	TRBJ1-5	CANRDRDNQPQHF
TRBV9	TRBJ2-3	CASSVLSSTDTQYF
TRBV20-1	TRBJ1-2	CSASQGQTNYGYTF
TRBV7-6	TRBJ2-2	CASVTTGANTGELFF